This is a list of T cell receptor beta chains from one sample in a study of shared clonotypes between healthy human individuals. Generated by immunoSEQ multiplex PCR, the TCRdb table keeps only in-frame clones and is missing some. The sample records some 500,000 clones, almost 97% being singletons. Sequenced input: naive CD4+ T cells sorted from blood. These receptors were taken from a woman in her thirties in good health. The CDR3 runs from the conserved cysteine through the conserved F or W. A D gene is named only where the DNA matches it firmly. The listing skips clone size in some rows; elsewhere it reads once, few, many or a size class.

J: TRBJ2-7; D: TRBD1; size: -; V: TRBV19; DNA: TGTGCCAGCCAACCGGGACAGGGGAACTACGAGCAGTACTTC; CDR3: CASQPGQGNYEQYF
J: TRBJ2-7; D: -; size: -; V: TRBV7-6; DNA: TGTGCCAGCAGCTTAGCGGCACACTCCTACGAGCAGTACTTC; CDR3: CASSLAAHSYEQYF
J: TRBJ2-1; D: -; size: -; V: TRBV14; DNA: TGTGCCAGCAGCCAAGCCTCCATGAGCTCCTACAATGAGCAGTTCTTC; CDR3: CASSQASMSSYNEQFF
J: TRBJ2-7; D: -; size: -; V: TRBV18; DNA: TGTGCCAGCTCACCACCTTCTGGCGGAGTATACTACGAGCAGTACTTC; CDR3: CASSPPSGGVYYEQYF
J: TRBJ2-3; D: -; size: -; V: TRBV5-1; DNA: TGCGCCAGCAGCTTGGCCGCGGTAGTTGGAGATACGCAGTATTTT; CDR3: CASSLAAVVGDTQYF
J: TRBJ1-1; D: -; size: -; V: TRBV11-2; DNA: TGTGCCAGCAGCCCCTGGGTGGGGACTCCCACTGAAGCTTTCTTT; CDR3: CASSPWVGTPTEAFF
J: TRBJ2-5; D: -; size: -; V: TRBV7-8; DNA: TGTGCCAGCACCCCGTGGGGAGGCCATGAAGAGACCCAGTACTTC; CDR3: CASTPWGGHEETQYF
J: TRBJ1-4; D: -; size: -; V: TRBV19; DNA: TGTGCCAGTAGGCAGGGGCGCAATAATGAAAAACTGTTTTTT; CDR3: CASRQGRNNEKLFF
J: TRBJ1-1; D: -; size: -; V: TRBV6-1; DNA: TGTGCCAGCAGTCAGATGATGAACACTGAAGCTTTCTTT; CDR3: CASSQMMNTEAFF
J: TRBJ2-7; D: TRBD2; size: -; V: TRBV7-9; DNA: TGTGCCAGCAGCTTAAAGCGGGAGCGAATCGAGCAGTACTTC; CDR3: CASSLKRERIEQYF
J: TRBJ2-7; D: TRBD1; size: -; V: TRBV6-5; DNA: TGTGCCAGCGCAAGGGGACAGGGGGGCCTCTACGAGCAGTACTTC; CDR3: CASARGQGGLYEQYF
J: TRBJ1-1; D: TRBD1; size: -; V: TRBV6-1; DNA: TGTGCCAGCAGTGACAGGACAGGGGGAAACACTGAAGCTTTCTTT; CDR3: CASSDRTGGNTEAFF
J: TRBJ2-2; D: -; size: few; V: TRBV5-1; DNA: TGCGCCAGCAGCTTTCTCGCAGCTGCGAACACCGGGGAGCTGTTTTTT; CDR3: CASSFLAAANTGELFF